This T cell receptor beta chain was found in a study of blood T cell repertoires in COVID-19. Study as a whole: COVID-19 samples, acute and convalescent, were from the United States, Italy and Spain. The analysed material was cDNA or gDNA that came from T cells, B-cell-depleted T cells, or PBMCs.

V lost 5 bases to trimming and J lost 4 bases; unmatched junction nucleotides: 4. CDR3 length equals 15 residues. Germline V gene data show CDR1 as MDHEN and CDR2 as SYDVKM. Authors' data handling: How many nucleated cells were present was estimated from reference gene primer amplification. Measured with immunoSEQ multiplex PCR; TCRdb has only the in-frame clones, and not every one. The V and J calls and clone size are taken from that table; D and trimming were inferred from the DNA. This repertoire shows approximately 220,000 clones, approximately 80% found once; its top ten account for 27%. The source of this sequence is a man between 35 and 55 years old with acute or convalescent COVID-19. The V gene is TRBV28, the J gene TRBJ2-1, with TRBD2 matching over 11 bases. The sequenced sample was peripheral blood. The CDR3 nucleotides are TGTGCCAGCAGTCCGGCTAGCGGGAGGTACAATGAGCAGTTCTTC. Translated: CASSPASGRYNEQFF.